The 21 T cell receptor beta chains presented below share a single source sample, sequenced in a study of shared clonotypes between healthy human individuals. TCRdb's copy holds only in-frame clones and misses some; the assay was immunoSEQ multiplex PCR. The data hold around 340,000 clones, with about 70% observed a single time. The material sequenced was memory CD4+ T cells sorted from blood. Subset meaning: CD45RA-negative fraction. The source of these receptors is a man aged 30-40 years in good health.

This sequence joins TRBV6-5 and TRBJ2-3, with 9 bases aligning to TRBD2. CDR3 length equals 16 residues. Trimming cost V 1 base and J 2 bases; bases outside gene matches: 4. Germline assignment: CDR1 MNHEY and CDR2 SVGAGI. The chain's CDR3 is CASSYLGLALTDTQYF. The CDR3 DNA is TGTGCCAGCAGTTACTTGGGACTAGCACTCACAGATACGCAGTATTTT.

The gene calls are TRBV6-1 and TRBJ2-1, with a tentative D call TRBD2 (6 bases). Trimming shortened V by 6 bases and J by 9 bases, and 21 bases separated the two germline ends. CDR1 is MNHNS, CDR2 SASEGT, per germline. The CDR3 length is 15 residues. The CDR3 sequence is CASRKTGLFPLEQFF. The CDR3 DNA reads TGTGCCAGCAGGAAAACGGGACTTTTCCCCCTTGAGCAGTTCTTC.

The V call is TRBV28, the J call TRBJ1-2, with TRBD1 as a possible D gene (6 bases). This CDR3 has 14 residues. The V gene's germline CDR1 is MDHEN and CDR2 SYDVKM. V dropped 5 bases and J dropped 2 bases, with 12 bases sitting between them. Here the CDR3 reads CASSRDIGNYGYTF. The DNA of the CDR3 is TGTGCCAGCAGTCGGGACATCGGGAACTATGGCTACACCTTC.

V and J are TRBV7-2 and TRBJ1-1; tentative D call: TRBD1 (6 bases). Germline-derived CDR1 and CDR2 are SGHTA and FQGNSA. This CDR3 comprises 15 residues. Trimming shortened V by 3 bases and J by 6 bases, and 17 bases separated the two germline ends. This CDR3 reads CASSFDQGGIAEAFF. The DNA of the CDR3 is TGTGCCAGCAGCTTCGATCAAGGGGGGATCGCTGAAGCTTTCTTT.

This rearrangement joins TRBV2 to TRBJ2-1, with 11 positions matching TRBD2. Looked up from germline, CDR1 is SNHLY and CDR2 is FYNNEI. The CDR3 is made up of 16 amino acids. Trimming took 5 bases from V and 9 from J; bases not matched to a gene: 12. The chain's CDR3 is CASSPLAGGLGFEQFF. CDR3 coding DNA: TGTGCCAGCAGTCCTCTAGCGGGAGGCCTCGGTTTTGAGCAGTTCTTC.

By proportion, this clone is medium-sized. The genes are TRBV5-6 and TRBJ2-1; 8 bases are a match to TRBD2. The CDR3 sequence is 16 residues long. V shed 1 base, J shed 0 bases, and the junction held 3 bases outside the gene matches. Germline values: CDR1 SGHDT, CDR2 YYEEEE. The CDR3 DNA sequence: TGTGCCAGCAGCTTGTTTGGGACTAGCTCCTACAATGAGCAGTTCTTC. This translates into CASSLFGTSSYNEQFF.

The chain joins TRBV7-6 to TRBJ2-7; 7 nucleotides line up with TRBD2. Germline CDR1 SGHVS, CDR2 FNYEAQ. The CDR3 has 14 residues. The J segment lost 3 bases and the V segment lost 1 base, leaving 3 bases of the junction unmatched. Written as DNA, the CDR3 is TGTGCCAGCAGCTTAGGAGCGGGGAACTACGAGCAGTACTTC. It encodes CASSLGAGNYEQYF.

The genes are TRBV5-1 and TRBJ2-1, with TRBD2 matching over 12 bases. Germline-derived CDR1 and CDR2 are SGHRS and YFSETQ. This CDR3 comprises 16 residues. Losses at the gene ends were 0 bases for V and 6 bases for J; bases not matched to a gene: 4. The CDR3 protein is CASSLARLAGANEQFF. The CDR3 DNA sequence: TGCGCCAGCAGCTTGGCAAGACTAGCGGGAGCCAATGAGCAGTTCTTC.

The rearrangement joins TRBV18 to TRBJ2-3; 9 positions match TRBD1. J was trimmed by 4 bases and V by 5 bases; bases with no gene match: 10. This CDR3 spans 16 amino acids. CDR1 is KGHSH, CDR2 LQKENI, per germline. CDR3 in DNA: TGTGCCAGCTCAATCGACAGGGGGTCTTCGGCAGATACGCAGTATTTT. It is translated as CASSIDRGSSADTQYF.

The V call is TRBV5-1, the J call TRBJ2-3; 7 bases are shared with TRBD2. This CDR3 comprises 15 residues. Germline lookup yields CDR1 SGHRS and CDR2 YFSETQ. J lost 3 bases, V lost 5 bases, and 9 bases had no gene match. CDR3 nucleotide sequence: TGCGCCAGCAGTTCGGCGGGAGAGGGGACAGATACGCAGTATTTT. It is translated as CASSSAGEGTDTQYF.

The chain recombines TRBV28 with TRBJ1-2; D gene unclear. The V and J ends lost 3 bases and 5 bases respectively, with 4 bases between them. Germline-derived CDR1 and CDR2 are MDHEN and SYDVKM. The CDR3 covers 11 residues. The CDR3 spells CASSFPYGYTF. The CDR3 bases are TGTGCCAGCAGTTTTCCATATGGCTACACCTTC.

This clone was seen a few times. V gene TRBV7-6 combines with J gene TRBJ2-1, with D possibly matching TRBD2 (6 bases). Trimming left V 5 bases short and J 3 bases short, with 14 bases between. CDR1 SGHVS and CDR2 FNYEAQ come from the germline V gene. This CDR3 is 15 amino acids long. CDR3 nucleotide sequence: TGTGCCAGCAGCGCCCGCCCGGGGGTCTACAATGAGCAGTTCTTC. Translated, it gives CASSARPGVYNEQFF.

This clone was seen only a few times. This chain uses TRBV2 with TRBJ1-4; 7 bases line up with TRBD1. The V segment lost 7 bases and the J segment 2 bases; nucleotides outside the gene matches: 10. Germline V gene lookup returns CDR1 SNHLY and CDR2 FYNNEI. The length of the CDR3 is 16 residues. CDR3 DNA sequence: TGTGCCAGCACTGGTCGACAGGGCGGTACTAATGAAAAACTGTTTTTT. It is translated as CASTGRQGGTNEKLFF.

This clone was observed a few times. CDR3 protein: CATSGTAITNQPQHF. Here the CDR3 DNA reads TGTGCCACCAGTGGGACAGCGATTACGAATCAGCCCCAGCATTTT. The chain is built from TRBV19 and TRBJ1-5; TRBD1 agrees at 7 bases. Germline V gene data show CDR1 as LNHDA and CDR2 as SQIVND (reference sequence). The CDR3 runs 15 residues. J was trimmed by 4 bases and V by 10 bases; bases with no gene match: 13.

The J gene is TRBJ1-1, the V gene TRBV5-1; D gene unclear. This CDR3 region has 17 residues. Germline loops: CDR1 SGHRS, CDR2 YFSETQ. V was shortened by 0 bases and J by 2 bases, with 17 bases between the two germline ends. CDR3 sequence: CASSLGISPGLNTEAFF. CDR3 nucleotides: TGCGCCAGCAGCTTGGGTATCAGCCCGGGGTTAAACACTGAAGCTTTCTTT.

V gene TRBV2 combines with J gene TRBJ1-2; D is perhaps TRBD1 (5 bases). The CDR3 has 11 residues. Germline V gene lookup returns CDR1 SNHLY and CDR2 FYNNEI. V was pared by 11 bases and J by 3 bases, with 10 bases between. This CDR3 is CAGGGDYGYTF. In DNA form, the CDR3 reads TGTGCCGGGGGGGGAGACTATGGCTACACCTTC.

This chain links TRBV30 with TRBJ1-1; 7 bases match TRBD1. The germline CDR1 and CDR2 sequences are GTSNPN and SVGIG (reference sequence). This CDR3 is 14 amino acids long. Trimming cost V 1 base and J 0 bases; bases outside gene matches: 2. CDR3 DNA: TGTGCCTGGAGTGACAGGGGCCTGAACACTGAAGCTTTCTTT. Translated, it gives CAWSDRGLNTEAFF.

The chain joins TRBV28 to TRBJ2-4; D could derive from TRBD1 or TRBD2 (5 bases each). The CDR3 consists of 16 residues. CDR1 and CDR2 (germline): MDHEN, SYDVKM. V shed 2 bases and J shed 2 bases, with 13 bases lying between them. The CDR3 spells CASSLQGGGTKNIQYF. DNA for the CDR3: TGTGCCAGCAGTTTACAGGGTGGAGGAACCAAAAACATTCAGTACTTC.

In its sample, this clone was seen a few times. This chain uses TRBV30 with TRBJ1-2, with D hard to call. V lost 0 bases and J 5 bases, leaving 16 bases between the germline ends. This CDR3 has 15 residues. From germline, CDR1 is GTSNPN and CDR2 SVGIG (reference sequence). CDR3 coding DNA: TGTGCCTGGAGTGTACCGGATAGCGGGTTATATGGCTACACCTTC. Protein product: CAWSVPDSGLYGYTF.

The rearrangement links TRBV6-5 to TRBJ2-1, with D unresolved. The CDR3 has 12 residues. Germline CDR1 is MNHEY and CDR2 is SVGAGI. V lost 5 bases to trimming and J lost 9 bases, with 11 bases between them. The CDR3 here is CASSELSSEQFF. CDR3 sequence (DNA): TGTGCCAGCAGTGAACTTAGCAGTGAGCAGTTCTTC.

J is TRBJ2-1 and V is TRBV30, with D perhaps being TRBD1 or TRBD2 (6 bases each). V lost 1 base and J lost 10, with 11 bases in between. CDR3 length: 12 residues. Germline loops: CDR1 GTSNPN, CDR2 SVGIG (reference sequence). In nucleotides, the CDR3 is TGTGCCTGGAGTGCTCGGGGGCGGGAGCAGTTCTTC. It encodes CAWSARGREQFF. Together with reference TRBV30 and TRBJ2-1, the CDR3 gives the full variable domain: SQTIHQWPATLVQPVGSPLSLECTVEGTSNPNLYWYRQAAGRGLQLLFYSVGIGQISSEVPQNLSASRPQDRQFILSSKKLLLSDSGFYLCAWSARGREQFFGPGTRLTVL.